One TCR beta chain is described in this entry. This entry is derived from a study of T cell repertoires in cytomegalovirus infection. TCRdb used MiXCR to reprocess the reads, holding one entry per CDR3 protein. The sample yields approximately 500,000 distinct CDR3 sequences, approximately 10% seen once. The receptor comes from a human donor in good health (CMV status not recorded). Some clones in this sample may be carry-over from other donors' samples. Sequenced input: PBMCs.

CDR3 loop: CASSLSSGKSYEQYF. CDR3 in DNA: TGTGCCAGCAGCTTAAGTAGCGGGAAGTCTTACGAGCAGTACTTC. This chain connects TRBV7-9 to TRBJ2-7, with TRBD2 matching 8 bases. Per germline, CDR1 SEHNR and CDR2 FQNEAQ (reference sequence). The CDR3 runs 15 residues. J gave up 4 bases and V 2 bases, and 7 bases lay outside the gene matches.